Within the sample, the clone carrying this T cell receptor beta chain is medium-sized. Its antigen is undetermined. Four subsets defined by PD-1 and/or TIGIT were sorted from live CD3+CD8+TCRalphabeta+ cells. The data derive from a study of circulating CD8 cells and anti-PD-1 response in melanoma. Turning to the study itself: Responders had complete or partial responses; non-responders had stable or progressive disease. Regarding the study as a whole: Experiments were generally run without replicates. At M1, fewer than 7% of TRB clonotypes appeared in multiple subsets.

TCR libraries were prepared from around 15 ng of total RNA with the QIAseq Immune Repertoire TCR panel. A single record per CDR3 protein comes from TCRdb applying MiXCR to the reads. The sample lists about 1,000 distinct CDR3 sequences, 5.8% occurring once. With 4 bases clipped from V and 6 bases from J, the junction kept 5 bases outside the gene matches. The CDR3 length is 13 residues. Germline-derived CDR1 and CDR2 are MGHDK and SYGVNS. The V call is TRBV25-1, the J call TRBJ1-1; TRBD1 matches at 7 bases. This TCR came from a human donor with melanoma. The specimen comprised CD8+ T cells from PBMCs, sampled at baseline or after one month of anti-PD-1 therapy (not recorded which). The CDR3 loop is CASSVGGRAEAFF. The CDR3 DNA follows: TGTGCCAGCAGTGTAGGGGGCAGAGCTGAAGCTTTCTTT.